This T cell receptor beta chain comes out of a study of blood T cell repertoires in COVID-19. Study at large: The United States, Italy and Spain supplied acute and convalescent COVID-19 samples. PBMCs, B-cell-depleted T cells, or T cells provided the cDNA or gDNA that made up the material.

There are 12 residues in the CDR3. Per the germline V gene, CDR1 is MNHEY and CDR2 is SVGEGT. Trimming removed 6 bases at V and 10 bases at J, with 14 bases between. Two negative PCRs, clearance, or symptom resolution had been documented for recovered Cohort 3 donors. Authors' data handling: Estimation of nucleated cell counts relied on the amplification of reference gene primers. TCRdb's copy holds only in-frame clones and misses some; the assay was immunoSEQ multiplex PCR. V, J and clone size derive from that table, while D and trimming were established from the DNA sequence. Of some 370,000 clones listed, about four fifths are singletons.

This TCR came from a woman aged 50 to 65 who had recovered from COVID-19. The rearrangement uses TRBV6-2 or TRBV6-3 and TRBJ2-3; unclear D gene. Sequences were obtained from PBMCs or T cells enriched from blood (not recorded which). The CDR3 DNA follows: TGTGCCAGCAGCCGCCCCCGAGGTGCGCAGTATTTT. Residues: CASSRPRGAQYF.